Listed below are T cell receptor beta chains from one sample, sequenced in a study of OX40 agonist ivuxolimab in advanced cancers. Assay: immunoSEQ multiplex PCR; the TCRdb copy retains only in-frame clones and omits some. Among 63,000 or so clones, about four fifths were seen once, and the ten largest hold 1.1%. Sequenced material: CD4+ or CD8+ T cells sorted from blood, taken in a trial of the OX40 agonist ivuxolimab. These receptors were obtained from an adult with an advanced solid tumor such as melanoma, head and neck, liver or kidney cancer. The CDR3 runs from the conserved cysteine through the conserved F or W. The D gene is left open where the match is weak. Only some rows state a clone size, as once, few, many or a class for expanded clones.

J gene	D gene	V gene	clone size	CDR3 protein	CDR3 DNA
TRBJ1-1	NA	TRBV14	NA	CASSQGNSKGAFF	TGTGCCAGCAGCCAAGGAAACTCTAAGGGAGCTTTCTTT
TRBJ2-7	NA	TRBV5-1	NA	CASSLVGGRAAYEQYF	TGCGCCAGCAGCTTGGTCGGGGGACGGGCGGCCTACGAGCAGTACTTC
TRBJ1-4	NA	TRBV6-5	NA	CASTNGLSLFF	TGTGCCAGCACAAACGGGTTATCCCTGTTTTTT
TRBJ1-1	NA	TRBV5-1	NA	CASSLVAQNTEAFF	TGCGCCAGCAGCTTGGTTGCCCAGAACACTGAAGCTTTCTTT
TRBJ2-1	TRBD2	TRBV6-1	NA	CASSEGGYSYNEQFF	TGTGCCAGCAGTGAGGGAGGGTACTCCTACAATGAGCAGTTCTTC
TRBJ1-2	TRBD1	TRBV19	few	CASSVTGGDYGYTF	TGTGCCAGTAGTGTGACAGGGGGCGACTATGGCTACACCTTC
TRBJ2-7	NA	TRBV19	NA	CASEQGHHEQYF	TGTGCCAGCGAACAGGGCCACCACGAGCAGTACTTC
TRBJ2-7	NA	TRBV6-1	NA	CASSEGESLSIYEQYF	TGTGCCAGCAGTGAAGGCGAGAGTCTCTCAATATACGAGCAGTACTTC
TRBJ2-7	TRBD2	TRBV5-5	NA	CASSFGVAGASIYEQYF	TGTGCCAGCAGCTTTGGAGTAGCGGGGGCTTCAATATACGAGCAGTACTTC
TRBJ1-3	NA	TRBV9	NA	CASSSHVGGGNTIYF	TGTGCCAGCAGCTCCCACGTAGGGGGGGGAAACACCATATATTTT
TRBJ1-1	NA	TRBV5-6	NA	CASSLARQGKVDTEAFF	TGTGCCAGCAGCTTGGCGAGGCAGGGTAAGGTGGACACTGAAGCTTTCTTT
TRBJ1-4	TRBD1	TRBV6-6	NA	CASSAAGTAGEKLFF	TGTGCCAGCAGTGCAGCCGGGACAGCAGGGGAAAAACTGTTTTTT
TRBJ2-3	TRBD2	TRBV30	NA	CAWSDLSGGRDTQYF	TGTGCCTGGAGTGATCTTAGCGGGGGTCGAGATACGCAGTATTTT
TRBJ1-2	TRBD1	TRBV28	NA	CASSGHRGSGYTF	TGTGCCAGCAGTGGACACAGGGGATCTGGCTACACCTTC
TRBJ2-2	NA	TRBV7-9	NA	CASTLVSNTGELFF	TGTGCCAGCACTCTGGTCTCGAACACCGGGGAGCTGTTTTTT
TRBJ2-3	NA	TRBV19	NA	CASSLGWGTDTQYF	TGTGCCAGTAGTCTAGGGTGGGGTACAGATACGCAGTATTTT
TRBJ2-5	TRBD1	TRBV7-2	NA	CASSLQGAGETQYF	TGTGCCAGCAGCCTACAGGGGGCTGGAGAGACCCAGTACTTC
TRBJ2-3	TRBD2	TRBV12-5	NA	CASGLTPPLAGVVDTQYF	TGTGCTAGTGGTTTGACCCCTCCGCTAGCGGGGGTGGTAGATACGCAGTATTTT
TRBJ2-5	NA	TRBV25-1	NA	CASAQYQETQYF	TGTGCCAGTGCACAGTACCAAGAGACCCAGTACTTC
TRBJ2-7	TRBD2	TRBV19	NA	CASSISPAGRGIYEQYF	TGTGCCAGTAGTATATCCCCCGCGGGGCGGGGGATCTACGAGCAGTACTTC
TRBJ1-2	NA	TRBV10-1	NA	CASSEVGGRGYTF	TGCGCCAGCAGTGAAGTTGGGGGGAGAGGCTACACCTTC
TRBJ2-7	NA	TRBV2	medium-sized	CASTLGSEQYF	TGTGCCAGCACCCTCGGGTCGGAGCAGTACTTC
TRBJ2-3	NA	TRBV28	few	CASQLQGNTDTQYF	TGTGCCAGCCAACTCCAGGGGAACACAGATACGCAGTATTTT
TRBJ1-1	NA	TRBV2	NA	CASSGQIKTEAFF	TGTGCCAGCAGTGGACAGATTAAAACTGAAGCTTTCTTT
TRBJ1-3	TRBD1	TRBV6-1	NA	CASSSEGAPGNTIYF	TGTGCCAGCAGCTCGGAGGGGGCGCCTGGAAACACCATATATTTT
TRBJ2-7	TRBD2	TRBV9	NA	CASSVGGNSGAYEQYF	TGTGCCAGCAGCGTAGGGGGGAATAGCGGGGCCTACGAGCAGTACTTC
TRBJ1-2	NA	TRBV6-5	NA	CASSLEGSYGYTF	TGTGCCAGCAGTCTCGAGGGATCCTATGGCTACACCTTC
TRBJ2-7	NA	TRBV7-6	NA	CASSSTVSSYEQYF	TGTGCCAGCAGCTCGACAGTATCCTCCTACGAGCAGTACTTC
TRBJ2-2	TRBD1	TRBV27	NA	CASSDDRGLDTGELFF	TGTGCCAGCAGTGATGACAGGGGGTTAGACACCGGGGAGCTGTTTTTT
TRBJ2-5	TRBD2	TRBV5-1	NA	CASSLIAGEETQYF	TGCGCCAGCAGCTTGATAGCGGGGGAGGAGACCCAGTACTTC
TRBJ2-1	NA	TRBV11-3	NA	CASSIGTTGNEQFF	TGTGCCAGCAGCATCGGGACCACGGGCAATGAGCAGTTCTTC
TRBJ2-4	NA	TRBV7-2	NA	CASSLVGGKNIQYF	TGTGCCAGCAGCTTAGTAGGGGGCAAAAACATTCAGTACTTC
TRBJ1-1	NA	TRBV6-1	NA	CASRWQGENTEAFF	TGTGCCAGCAGATGGCAGGGAGAGAACACTGAAGCTTTCTTT
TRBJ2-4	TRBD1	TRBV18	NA	CASSARQGDGIQYF	TGTGCCAGCTCAGCTCGACAGGGGGACGGCATTCAGTACTTC
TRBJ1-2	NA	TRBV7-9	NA	CASSEKYGYTF	TGTGCCAGCAGCGAAAAATACGGCTACACCTTC
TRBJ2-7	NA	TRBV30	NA	CAWSVPGQSTYEQYF	TGTGCCTGGAGTGTACCCGGACAGTCAACCTACGAGCAGTACTTC